The 28 T cell receptor beta chains below come from one sample, sequenced in a study of Ad26.COV2.S vaccination and SARS-CoV-2 variants. Profiled with immunoSEQ multiplex PCR; TCRdb holds only in-frame clones, not every one. The sample yields approximately 350,000 clones, 83% seen once. Treatment of the sample: around 19 received Ad26.COV2.S at low or high dose, single or two shots; 5 received placebo; per-sample allocation not given. All samples were drawn on day 63, counting from the first vaccine or placebo injection. The sample here was peripheral blood, taken in a trial of Ad26.COV2.S vaccine versus placebo. These receptors originate from a person between 18 and 65 years old who received the Ad26.COV2.S COVID-19 vaccine or a placebo.

This rearrangement joins TRBV18 to TRBJ2-1, with 10 bases lining up with TRBD2. Germline assignment: CDR1 KGHSH and CDR2 LQKENI. The V gene end was trimmed by 3 bases and the J gene end by 7 bases; junction bases not matched to a gene: 12. The CDR3 sequence is 17 residues long. CDR3 region: CASSPRLSGRVFNEQFF. Here the CDR3 DNA reads TGTGCCAGCTCACCGAGACTAAGCGGGAGGGTTTTTAATGAGCAGTTCTTC. Filled out from reference TRBV18 and TRBJ2-1, the complete variable domain reads NAGVMQNPRHLVRRRGQEARLRCSPMKGHSHVYWYRQLPEEGLKFMVYLQKENIIDESGMPKERFSAEFPKEGPSILRIQQVVRGDSAAYFCASSPRLSGRVFNEQFFGPGTRLTVL.

The chain recombines TRBV12-3 or TRBV12-4 with TRBJ2-7, with a tentative D call TRBD2 (7 bases). The CDR3 is 13 amino acids. Deletions cut 7 bases from V and 3 bases from J, with 13 bases between. The CDR3 region is CASTPGEGYEQYF. In DNA, the CDR3 is TGTGCCAGCACCCCAGGGGAGGGCTACGAGCAGTACTTC.

This clone was counted only a few times. CDR3 region: CASSQDRGRPGGYTF. Here the CDR3 DNA reads TGCGCCAGCAGCCAAGACAGGGGGCGGCCAGGTGGCTACACCTTC. This chain links TRBV4-1 with TRBJ1-2; the match to TRBD1 covers 8 bases. The CDR3 length is 15 residues. The J segment lost 7 bases and the V segment lost 0 bases, leaving 7 bases of the junction unmatched. Germline lookup yields CDR1 MGHRA and CDR2 YSYEKL.

As regards this clone: This specimen includes other DNA sequences encoding the same CDR3. The chain uses TRBV18 and TRBJ1-1, with 8 bases aligning to TRBD1. V lost 3 bases and J lost 4; bases outside the gene matches: 4. Germline assignment: CDR1 KGHSH and CDR2 LQKENI. The CDR3 runs 14 residues. The CDR3 sequence is CASSPSGGGTEAFF. DNA for the CDR3: TGTGCCAGCTCACCGTCAGGGGGCGGCACTGAAGCTTTCTTT.

The V and J genes are TRBV7-9 and TRBJ2-1, with 10 nucleotides matching TRBD2. V gave up 1 base and J gave up 8 bases; unmatched junction bases: 2. The germline V gene has CDR1 SEHNR and CDR2 FQNEAQ (reference sequence). CDR3 length equals 14 residues. The CDR3 loop reads CASSLEREGDEQFF. In DNA, the CDR3 is TGTGCCAGCAGCTTAGAGCGGGAGGGGGATGAGCAGTTCTTC.

The chain joins TRBV6-1 to TRBJ1-1; D is uncertain. V dropped 1 base and J dropped 6 bases, with 12 bases sitting between them. Germline V gene data show CDR1 as MNHNS and CDR2 as SASEGT. This CDR3 comprises 14 residues. The CDR3 region is CASSEVTGGAEAFF. In DNA form, the CDR3 reads TGTGCCAGCAGTGAAGTTACGGGTGGAGCTGAAGCTTTCTTT.

The chain employs TRBV6-1 and TRBJ2-7, with D uncertain. CDR1 is MNHNS and CDR2 is SASEGT in the germline V gene. V was cut by 1 base and J by 6 bases, with 7 bases left in between. The CDR3 sequence is 12 residues long. CDR3 sequence: CASSEGFLEQYF. The DNA for the CDR3 is TGTGCCAGCAGTGAAGGATTTCTCGAGCAGTACTTC.

The J gene is TRBJ2-7, the V gene TRBV6-6; TRBD1 aligns across 7 bases. Germline trimming cut 2 bases from V and 2 bases from J; bases unmatched to any gene: 9. The germline V gene has CDR1 MNHNY and CDR2 SVGAGI (reference sequence). This CDR3 has 16 amino acids. CDR3 in amino acids: CASSYMTGLGAYEQYF. The CDR3 coding sequence is TGTGCCAGCAGTTACATGACAGGGTTAGGAGCCTACGAGCAGTACTTC.

The chain links TRBV6-4 to TRBJ2-1; 7 bases are a match to TRBD2. CDR1 is MRHNA, CDR2 SNTAGT, per germline. The junction had 7 bases not matched to a gene; V was cut back by 11 bases and J by 3 bases. This CDR3 region has 13 residues. The CDR3 here is CASSGGDYNEQFF. CDR3 coding DNA: TGTGCCTCCTCGGGGGGAGACTACAATGAGCAGTTCTTC.

This chain links TRBV11-3 with TRBJ2-7; TRBD2 might be the D (5 bases). This CDR3 spans 14 amino acids. The V and J ends lost 2 bases and 7 bases respectively, with 15 bases between them. Germline values: CDR1 SGHNT, CDR2 YENEEA. DNA for the CDR3: TGTGCCAGCAGCTTAAGCGGTACCACCACGGAGCAGTACTTC. This sequence encodes CASSLSGTTTEQYF.

The chain is built from TRBV7-9 and TRBJ2-7; D may be TRBD2 (6 bases). This CDR3 is 13 amino acids long. CDR1 is SEHNR, CDR2 FQNEAQ, per germline (reference sequence). V was clipped by 5 bases and J by 6 bases, with 14 bases between them. The CDR3 bases are TGTGCCAGCAGCCTCGGGACTTCGGGCGAGCAGTACTTC. Its translation: CASSLGTSGEQYF.

The V call is TRBV18, the J call TRBJ1-2, with D tentatively TRBD1 (5 bases). The CDR3 spans 16 residues. V gave up 0 bases and J gave up 2 bases, with 13 bases separating them. From germline, CDR1 is KGHSH and CDR2 LQKENI. The CDR3 protein is CASSPPSGRANYGYTF. CDR3 bases: TGTGCCAGCTCACCACCCTCGGGCAGGGCCAACTATGGCTACACCTTC.

The V call is TRBV19, the J call TRBJ1-3; D is undetermined. The V gene lost 5 bases and the J gene lost 0 bases, with 11 bases spanning the gap. The germline CDR1 and CDR2 sequences are LNHDA and SQIVND (reference sequence). The CDR3 runs 15 residues. CDR3 coding DNA: TGTGCCAGTAGTCTCCTACAGAGCTCTGGAAACACCATATATTTT. Amino acid sequence: CASSLLQSSGNTIYF.

The chain uses TRBV11-2 and TRBJ1-1; TRBD1 matches at 10 bases. Germline values: CDR1 SGHAT, CDR2 FQNNGV. Trimming at V came to 4 bases and at J to 5 bases, leaving 10 bases not matched to a gene. The CDR3 has 16 residues. The CDR3 here is CASSYTTGGGGTEAFF. CDR3 DNA sequence: TGTGCCAGCAGCTATACGACAGGGGGCGGCGGTACTGAAGCTTTCTTT.

J is TRBJ1-1 and V is TRBV24-1, with D tentatively TRBD1 (5 bases). Trimming removed 4 bases from V and 6 bases from J, with 14 bases in between. This CDR3 has 14 amino acids. From germline, CDR1 is KGHDR and CDR2 SFDVKD. DNA of the CDR3: TGTGCCACCAGTGACCCTTCGGCAGGGCCTGAAGCTTTCTTT. Encoded protein: CATSDPSAGPEAFF.

The chain combines TRBV5-1 with TRBJ1-6; no reliable D call. V was pared by 4 bases and J by 13 bases, with 18 bases between. CDR1 is SGHRS and CDR2 is YFSETQ in the germline V gene. The CDR3 length is 14 residues. The CDR3 DNA follows: TGCGCCAGCAGCCCGGCAGGCTATGAGAAGCCCCTCCACTTT. Amino acids: CASSPAGYEKPLHF.

This clone showed up just a few times. The V call is TRBV5-1, the J call TRBJ2-7, with 7 positions matching TRBD2. There are 15 residues in the CDR3. Germline V gene lookup returns CDR1 SGHRS and CDR2 YFSETQ. V lost 5 bases and J lost 0; bases outside the gene matches: 8. Written as DNA, the CDR3 is TGCGCCAGCAGTACCGGGGGGACTCTCTCCTACGAGCAGTACTTC. Translating it yields CASSTGGTLSYEQYF.

The chain combines TRBV5-5 with TRBJ2-3; 7 bases match TRBD2. With 3 bases clipped from V and 1 base from J, the junction kept 2 bases outside the gene matches. The CDR3 covers 14 residues. From germline, CDR1 is SGHKS and CDR2 YYEKEE (reference sequence). The CDR3 coding sequence is TGTGCCAGCAGCTGGGACTATCGCACAGATACGCAGTATTTT. It specifies CASSWDYRTDTQYF.

The chain employs TRBV11-3 and TRBJ2-5; D is undetermined. In germline, CDR1 is SGHNT, CDR2 YENEEA. The CDR3 consists of 15 residues. V was clipped by 1 base and J by 1 base, with 10 bases between them. CDR3 region: CASSLGGFIQETQYF. The CDR3 DNA is TGTGCCAGCAGCTTAGGAGGTTTTATCCAAGAGACCCAGTACTTC.

This clone was picked up a small number of times. V usage is TRBV2 and J usage is TRBJ1-6; D perhaps matches TRBD1 (5 bases). The length of the CDR3 is 14 residues. The ends were cut back, 5 bases at V and 6 bases at J, with 11 bases in the middle. In germline, CDR1 is SNHLY, CDR2 FYNNEI. The CDR3 is CASSRAGTNSPLHF. DNA for the CDR3: TGTGCCAGCAGTCGGGCAGGGACTAATTCACCCCTCCACTTT.

The CDR3 DNA sequence: TGTGCCAGCAGCCTCGGACAGGTCCGGAATTCACCCCTCCACTTT. Translation gives CASSLGQVRNSPLHF. This chain connects TRBV7-2 to TRBJ1-6, with 7 bases identical to TRBD1. The length of the CDR3 is 15 residues. With V trimmed by 5 bases and J by 7 bases, 8 bases remained unmatched. Per germline, CDR1 SGHTA and CDR2 FQGNSA. The full variable domain, completed using reference TRBV7-2 and TRBJ1-6, is GAGVSQSPSNKVTEKGKDVELRCDPISGHTALYWYRQSLGQGLEFLIYFQGNSAPDKSGLPSDRFSAERTGGSVSTLTIQRTQQEDSAVYLCASSLGQVRNSPLHFGNGTRLTVT.

CDR3 sequence: CASSPTGGSNNEQFF. CDR3 DNA: TGTGCCAGCTCACCGACAGGGGGTAGTAACAATGAGCAGTTCTTC. The V call is TRBV18, the J call TRBJ2-1; 9 bases are a match to TRBD1. The CDR3 is 15 residues long. V lost 3 bases to trimming and J lost 5 bases; unmatched junction nucleotides: 5. CDR1 and CDR2 from the germline V gene are KGHSH and LQKENI.

J is TRBJ2-1 and V is TRBV5-4; 8 bases are shared with TRBD2. The J segment lost 6 bases and the V segment lost 3 bases, leaving 5 bases of the junction unmatched. Germline V gene data show CDR1 as SGHNT and CDR2 as YYREEE (reference sequence). The length of the CDR3 is 14 residues. The CDR3 reads CASSSGLASNEQFF. The CDR3 nucleotides are TGTGCCAGCAGCTCCGGACTAGCAAGCAATGAGCAGTTCTTC.

This clone was counted only a few times. The chain has TRBV25-1 and TRBJ1-6, with D perhaps matching TRBD1 (6 bases). This CDR3 has 15 residues. Germline V lookup: CDR1 MGHDK, CDR2 SYGVNS. The ends were cut back, 5 bases at V and 5 bases at J, with 13 bases in the middle. DNA for the CDR3: TGTGCCAGCAGTCTCGCGGGGGCCGATAATTCACCCCTCCACTTT. Residues: CASSLAGADNSPLHF.

Comments on this clone: The sample contains more than one DNA sequence encoding this CDR3. The chain links TRBV11-2 to TRBJ1-1; 8 bases are shared with TRBD1. Germline-derived CDR1 and CDR2 are SGHAT and FQNNGV. The CDR3 length is 15 residues. V lost 3 bases, J lost 1 base, and 4 bases stayed unmatched. CDR3 bases: TGTGCCAGCAGCTTGGTCGGACAGGGGAACACTGAAGCTTTCTTT. This gives the protein CASSLVGQGNTEAFF.

This chain links TRBV6-5 with TRBJ1-2; a possible D gene is TRBD1 (5 bases). Trimming shortened V by 6 bases and J by 0 bases, and 14 bases separated the two germline ends. The V gene's germline CDR1 is MNHEY and CDR2 SVGAGI. This CDR3 has 15 amino acids. CDR3 DNA: TGTGCCAGCAGCTTCACGTGGGACCCTAACTATGGCTACACCTTC. As protein: CASSFTWDPNYGYTF.

This chain connects TRBV6-5 to TRBJ2-7; weak D call: TRBD1 (7 bases). The germline gives CDR1 MNHEY, CDR2 SVGAGI. The V end was cut by 2 bases, the J end by 4 bases, with 12 bases between. The CDR3 loop spans 14 amino acids. In nucleotides, the CDR3 is TGTGCCAGCAGTTACGGGGCAGGGGGGTACGAGCAGTACTTC. Its protein is CASSYGAGGYEQYF.

This chain connects TRBV5-4 to TRBJ2-3; TRBD2 matches at 9 bases. This CDR3 has 14 amino acids. V shed 2 bases and J 4 bases; nucleotides not matched to a gene: 2. Germline loops: CDR1 SGHNT, CDR2 YYREEE (reference sequence). The CDR3 spells CASSLGTSPDTQYF. The CDR3 DNA reads as TGTGCCAGCAGCTTAGGGACTAGCCCAGATACGCAGTATTTT.